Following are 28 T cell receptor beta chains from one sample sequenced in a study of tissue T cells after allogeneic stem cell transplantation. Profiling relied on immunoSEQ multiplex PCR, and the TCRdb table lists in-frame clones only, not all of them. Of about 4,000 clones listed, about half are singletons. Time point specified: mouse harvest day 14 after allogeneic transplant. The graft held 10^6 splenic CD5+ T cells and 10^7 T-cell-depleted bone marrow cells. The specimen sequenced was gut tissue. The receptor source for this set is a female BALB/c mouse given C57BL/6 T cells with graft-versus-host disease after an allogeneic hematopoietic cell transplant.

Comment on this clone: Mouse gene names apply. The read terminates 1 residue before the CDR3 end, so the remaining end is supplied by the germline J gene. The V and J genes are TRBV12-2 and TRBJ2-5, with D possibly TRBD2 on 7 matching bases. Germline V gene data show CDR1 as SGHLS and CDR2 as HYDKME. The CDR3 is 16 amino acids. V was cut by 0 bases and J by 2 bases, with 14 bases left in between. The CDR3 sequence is CASSLESGGPQDTQYF. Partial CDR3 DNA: TGTGCCAGCTCTCTCGAATCCGGGGGGCCCCAAGACACCCAGTAC.

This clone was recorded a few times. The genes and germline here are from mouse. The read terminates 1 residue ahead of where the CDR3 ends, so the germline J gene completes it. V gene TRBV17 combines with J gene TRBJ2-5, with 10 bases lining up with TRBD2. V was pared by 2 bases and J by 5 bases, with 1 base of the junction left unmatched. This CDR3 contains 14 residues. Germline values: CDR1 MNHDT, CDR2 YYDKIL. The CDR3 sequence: CASSRLGGRDTQYF. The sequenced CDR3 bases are TGTGCTAGCAGTAGACTGGGGGGGCGAGACACCCAGTAC.

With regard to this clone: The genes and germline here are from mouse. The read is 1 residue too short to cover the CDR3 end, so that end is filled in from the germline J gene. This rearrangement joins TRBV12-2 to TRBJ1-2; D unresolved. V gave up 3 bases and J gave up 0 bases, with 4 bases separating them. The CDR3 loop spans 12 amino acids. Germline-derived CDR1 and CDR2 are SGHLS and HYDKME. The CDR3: CASSWANSDYTF. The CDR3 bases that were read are TGTGCCAGCTCTTGGGCAAACTCCGACTACACC.

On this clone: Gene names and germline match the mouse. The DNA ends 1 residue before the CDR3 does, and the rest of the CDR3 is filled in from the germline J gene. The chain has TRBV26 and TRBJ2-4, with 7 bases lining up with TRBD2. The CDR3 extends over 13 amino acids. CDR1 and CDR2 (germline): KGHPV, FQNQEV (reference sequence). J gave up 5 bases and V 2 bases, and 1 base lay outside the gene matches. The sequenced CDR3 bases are TGTGCCAGCAGTCTGGGGGGGGGAAACACCTTGTAC. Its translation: CASSLGGGNTLY. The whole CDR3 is CASSLGGGNTLYF.

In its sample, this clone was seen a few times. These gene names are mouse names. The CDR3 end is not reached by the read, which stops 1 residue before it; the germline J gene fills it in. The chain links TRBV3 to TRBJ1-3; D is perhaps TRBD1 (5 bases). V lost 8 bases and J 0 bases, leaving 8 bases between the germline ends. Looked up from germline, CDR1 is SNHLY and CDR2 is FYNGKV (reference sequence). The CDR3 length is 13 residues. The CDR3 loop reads CASAGISGNTLYF. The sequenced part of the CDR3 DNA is TGTGCCAGCGCAGGGATTTCTGGAAATACGCTCTAT.

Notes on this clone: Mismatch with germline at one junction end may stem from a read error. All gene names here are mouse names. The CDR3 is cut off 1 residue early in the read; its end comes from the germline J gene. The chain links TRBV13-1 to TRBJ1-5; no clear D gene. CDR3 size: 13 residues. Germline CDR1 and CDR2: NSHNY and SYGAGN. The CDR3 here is CASGDDNNQAPLF. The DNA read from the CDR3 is TGTGCCAGCGGTGATGACAACAACCAGGCTCCGCTT.

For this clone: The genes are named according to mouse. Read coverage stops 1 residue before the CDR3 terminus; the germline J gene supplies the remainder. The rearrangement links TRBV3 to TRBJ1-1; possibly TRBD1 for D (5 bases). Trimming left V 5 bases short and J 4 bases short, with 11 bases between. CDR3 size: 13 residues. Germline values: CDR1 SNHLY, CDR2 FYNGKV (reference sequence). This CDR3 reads CASSPDGGTEVFF. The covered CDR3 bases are TGTGCCAGCAGCCCCGACGGGGGCACAGAAGTCTTC. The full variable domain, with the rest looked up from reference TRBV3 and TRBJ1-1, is GPKVLQIPSHQIIDMGQMVTLNCDPVSNHLYFYWYKQILGQQMEFLVNFYNGKVMEKSKLFKDQFSVERPDGSYFTLKIQPTALEDSAVYFCASSPDGGTEVFFGKGTRLTVV.

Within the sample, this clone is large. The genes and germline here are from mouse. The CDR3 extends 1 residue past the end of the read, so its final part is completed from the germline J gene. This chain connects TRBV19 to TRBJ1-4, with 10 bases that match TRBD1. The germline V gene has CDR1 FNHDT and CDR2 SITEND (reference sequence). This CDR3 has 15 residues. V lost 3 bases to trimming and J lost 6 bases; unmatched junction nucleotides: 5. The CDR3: CASSKAGQGHERLFF. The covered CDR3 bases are TGTGCCAGCAGTAAGGCGGGACAGGGGCACGAAAGATTATTT.

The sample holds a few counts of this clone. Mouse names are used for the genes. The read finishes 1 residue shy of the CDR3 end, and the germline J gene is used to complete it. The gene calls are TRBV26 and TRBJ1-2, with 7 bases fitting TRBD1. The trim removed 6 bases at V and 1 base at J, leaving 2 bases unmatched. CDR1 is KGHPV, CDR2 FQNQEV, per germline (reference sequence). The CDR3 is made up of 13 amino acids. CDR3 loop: CASSRDRNSDYTF. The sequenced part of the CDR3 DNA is TGTGCCAGCAGCCGGGACAGAAACTCCGACTACACC.

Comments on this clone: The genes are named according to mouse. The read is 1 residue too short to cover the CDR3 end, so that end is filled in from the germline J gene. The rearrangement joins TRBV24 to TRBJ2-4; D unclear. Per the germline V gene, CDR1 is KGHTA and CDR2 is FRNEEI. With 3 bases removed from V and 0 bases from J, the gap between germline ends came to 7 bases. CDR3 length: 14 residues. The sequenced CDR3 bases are TGTGCCAGCAGTCTCGCAAGGAGTCAAAACACCTTGTAC. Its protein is CASSLARSQNTLY. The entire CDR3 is CASSLARSQNTLYF.

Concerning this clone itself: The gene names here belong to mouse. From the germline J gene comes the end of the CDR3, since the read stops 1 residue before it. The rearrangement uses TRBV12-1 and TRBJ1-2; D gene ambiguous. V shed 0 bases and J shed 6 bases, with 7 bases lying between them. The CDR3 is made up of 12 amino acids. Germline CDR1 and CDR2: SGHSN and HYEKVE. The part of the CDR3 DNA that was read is TGTGCCAGCTCTCTCAGGGATCCCGACTACACC. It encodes CASSLRDPDYT. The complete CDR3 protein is CASSLRDPDYTF. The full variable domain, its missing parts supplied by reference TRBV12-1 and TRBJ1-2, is DSGVVQSPRHIIKEKGGRSVLTCIPISGHSNVVWYQQTLGKELKFLIQHYEKVERDKGFLPSRFSVQQFDDYHSEMNMSALELEDSAMYFCASSLRDPDYTFGSGTRLLVI.

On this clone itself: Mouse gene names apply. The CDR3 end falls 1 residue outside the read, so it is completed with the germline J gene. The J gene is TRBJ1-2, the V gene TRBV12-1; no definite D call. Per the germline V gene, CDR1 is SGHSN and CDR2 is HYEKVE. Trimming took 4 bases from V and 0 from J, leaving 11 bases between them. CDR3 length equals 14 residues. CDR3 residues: CASSRIQANSDYTF. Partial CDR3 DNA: TGTGCCAGCTCCCGAATTCAAGCAAACTCCGACTACACC. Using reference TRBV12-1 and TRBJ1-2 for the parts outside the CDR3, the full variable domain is DSGVVQSPRHIIKEKGGRSVLTCIPISGHSNVVWYQQTLGKELKFLIQHYEKVERDKGFLPSRFSVQQFDDYHSEMNMSALELEDSAMYFCASSRIQANSDYTFGSGTRLLVI.

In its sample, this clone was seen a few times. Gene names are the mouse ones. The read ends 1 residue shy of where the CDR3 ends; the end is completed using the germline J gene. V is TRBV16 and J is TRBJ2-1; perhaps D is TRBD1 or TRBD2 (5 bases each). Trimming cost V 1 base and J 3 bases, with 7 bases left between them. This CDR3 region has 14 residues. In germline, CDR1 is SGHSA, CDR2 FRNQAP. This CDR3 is CASSLGGSYAEQFF. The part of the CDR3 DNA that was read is TGTGCAAGCAGCTTAGGGGGGAGCTATGCTGAGCAGTTC. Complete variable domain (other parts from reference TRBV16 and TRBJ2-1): NAGVIQTPRHKVTGKGQEATLWCEPISGHSAVFWYRQTIVQGLEFLTYFRNQAPIDDSGMPKERFSAQMPNQSHSTLKIQSTQPQDSAVYLCASSLGGSYAEQFFGPGTRLTVL.

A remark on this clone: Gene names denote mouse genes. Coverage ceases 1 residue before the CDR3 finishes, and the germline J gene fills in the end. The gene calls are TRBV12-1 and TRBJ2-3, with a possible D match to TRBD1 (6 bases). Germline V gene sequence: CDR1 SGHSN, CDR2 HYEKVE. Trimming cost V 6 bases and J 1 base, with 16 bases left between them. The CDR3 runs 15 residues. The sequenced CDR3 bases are TGTGCCAGCAGTGATGCCAGGGGCGGTGCAGAAACGCTGTAT. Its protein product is CASSDARGGAETLY. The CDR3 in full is CASSDARGGAETLYF.

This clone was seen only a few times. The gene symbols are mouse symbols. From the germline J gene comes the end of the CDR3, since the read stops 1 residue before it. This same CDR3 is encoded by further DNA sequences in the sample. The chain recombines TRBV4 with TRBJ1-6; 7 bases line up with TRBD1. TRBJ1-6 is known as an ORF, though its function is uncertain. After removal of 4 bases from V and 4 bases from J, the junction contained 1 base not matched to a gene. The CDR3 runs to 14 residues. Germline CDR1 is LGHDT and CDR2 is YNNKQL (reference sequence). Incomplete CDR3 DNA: TGTGCCAGCAGCTGGGGACAGTATAATTCGCCCCTCTAC. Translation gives CASSWGQYNSPLY. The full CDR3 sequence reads CASSWGQYNSPLYF.

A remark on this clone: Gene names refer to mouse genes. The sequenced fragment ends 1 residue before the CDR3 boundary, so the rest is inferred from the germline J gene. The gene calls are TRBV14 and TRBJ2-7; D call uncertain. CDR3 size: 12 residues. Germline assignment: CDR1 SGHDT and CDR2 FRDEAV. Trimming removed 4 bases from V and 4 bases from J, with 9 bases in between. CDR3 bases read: TGTGCCAGCAGTCCCCGCAGATATGAACAGTAC. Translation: CASSPRRYEQY. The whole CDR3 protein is CASSPRRYEQYF.

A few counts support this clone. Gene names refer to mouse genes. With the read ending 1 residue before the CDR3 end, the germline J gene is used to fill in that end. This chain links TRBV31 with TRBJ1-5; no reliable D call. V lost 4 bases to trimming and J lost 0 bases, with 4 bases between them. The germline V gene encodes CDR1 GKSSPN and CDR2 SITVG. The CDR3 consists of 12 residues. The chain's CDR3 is CAWTDNNQAPLF. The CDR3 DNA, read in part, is TGTGCCTGGACAGATAACAACCAGGCTCCGCTT.

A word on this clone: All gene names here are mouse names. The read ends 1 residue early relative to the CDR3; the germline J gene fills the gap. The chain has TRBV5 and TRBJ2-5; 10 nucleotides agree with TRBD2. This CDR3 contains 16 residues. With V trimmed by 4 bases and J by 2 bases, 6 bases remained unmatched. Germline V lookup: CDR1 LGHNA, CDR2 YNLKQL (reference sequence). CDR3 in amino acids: CASSLLGGRGQDTQYF. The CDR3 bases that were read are TGTGCCAGCAGCCTCCTGGGGGGGCGAGGCCAAGACACCCAGTAC.

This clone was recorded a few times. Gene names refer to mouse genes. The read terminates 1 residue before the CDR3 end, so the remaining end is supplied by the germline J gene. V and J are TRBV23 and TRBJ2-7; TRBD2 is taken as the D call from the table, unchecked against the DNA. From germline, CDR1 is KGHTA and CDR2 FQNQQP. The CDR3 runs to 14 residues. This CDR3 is CSSSQSSGGYEQYF. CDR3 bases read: TGCTCCAGCAGTCAATCGTCTGGGGGATATGAACAGTAC.

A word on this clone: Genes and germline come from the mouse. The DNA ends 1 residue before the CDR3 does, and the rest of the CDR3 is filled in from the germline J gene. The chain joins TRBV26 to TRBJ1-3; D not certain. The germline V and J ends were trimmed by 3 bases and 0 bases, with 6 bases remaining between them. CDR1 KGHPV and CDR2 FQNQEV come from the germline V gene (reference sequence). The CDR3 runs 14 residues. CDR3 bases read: TGTGCCAGCAGTCTACAGCCTTCTGGAAATACGCTCTAT. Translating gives CASSLQPSGNTLY. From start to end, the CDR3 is CASSLQPSGNTLYF.

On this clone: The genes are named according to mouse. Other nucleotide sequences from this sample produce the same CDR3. CDR3 DNA, as far as it was read: TGTGCCAGCAGCTTAGAGGGAAGTCAAAACACCTTGTAC. This codes for CASSLEGSQNTLY. The whole CDR3 sequence is CASSLEGSQNTLYF. V is TRBV3 and J is TRBJ2-4; the D is unclear. From the germline J gene comes the end of the CDR3, since the read stops 1 residue before it. Trimming stripped 1 base from V and 0 bases from J, with 5 bases between. The CDR3 has 14 amino acids. In germline, CDR1 is SNHLY, CDR2 FYNGKV (reference sequence). The full variable domain, rest sourced from reference TRBV3 and TRBJ2-4, is GPKVLQIPSHQIIDMGQMVTLNCDPVSNHLYFYWYKQILGQQMEFLVNFYNGKVMEKSKLFKDQFSVERPDGSYFTLKIQPTALEDSAVYFCASSLEGSQNTLYFGAGTRLSVL.

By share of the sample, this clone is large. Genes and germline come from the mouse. Partial CDR3 DNA: TGTGCCTGGAGTCTAGCCTGGGGGGGCCAAGACACCCAGTAC. This sequence encodes CAWSLAWGGQDTQY. The whole CDR3 protein reads CAWSLAWGGQDTQYF. The chain joins TRBV31 to TRBJ2-5; 9 nucleotides agree with TRBD2. The read terminates 1 residue ahead of where the CDR3 ends, so the germline J gene completes it. Trimming at V came to 0 bases and at J to 2 bases, leaving 3 bases not matched to a gene. The CDR3 length is 15 residues. Germline CDR1 reads GKSSPN; CDR2 reads SITVG.

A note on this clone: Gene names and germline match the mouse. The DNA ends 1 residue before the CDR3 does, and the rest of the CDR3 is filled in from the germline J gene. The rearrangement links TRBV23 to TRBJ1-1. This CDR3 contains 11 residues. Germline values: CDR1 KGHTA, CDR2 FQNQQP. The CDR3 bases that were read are TGCTCCAGCAGTCCCGGGACAGAAGTCTTC. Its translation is CSSSPGTEVF. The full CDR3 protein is CSSSPGTEVFF.

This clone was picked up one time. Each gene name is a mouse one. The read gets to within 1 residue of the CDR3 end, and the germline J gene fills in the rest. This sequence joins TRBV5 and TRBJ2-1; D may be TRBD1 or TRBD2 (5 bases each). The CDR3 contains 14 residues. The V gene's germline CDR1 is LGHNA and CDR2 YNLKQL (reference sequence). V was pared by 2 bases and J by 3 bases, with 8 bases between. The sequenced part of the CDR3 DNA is TGTGCCAGCAGCCAATCCGGGGCCTATGCTGAGCAGTTC. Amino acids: CASSQSGAYAEQF. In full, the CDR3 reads CASSQSGAYAEQFF.

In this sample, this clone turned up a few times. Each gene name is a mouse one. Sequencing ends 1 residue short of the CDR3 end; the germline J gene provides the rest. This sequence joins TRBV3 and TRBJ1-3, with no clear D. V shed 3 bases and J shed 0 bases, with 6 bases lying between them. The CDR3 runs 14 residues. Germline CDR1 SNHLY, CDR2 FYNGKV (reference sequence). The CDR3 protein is CASSFSGSGNTLYF. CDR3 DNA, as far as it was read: TGTGCCAGCAGCTTTTCAGGTTCTGGAAATACGCTCTAT.

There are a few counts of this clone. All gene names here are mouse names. CDR3 sequence: CSSRQNNQDTQYF. The part of the CDR3 DNA that was read is TGCTCCAGCAGACAGAATAACCAAGACACCCAGTAC. The chain combines TRBV23 with TRBJ2-5; TRBD1, the D gene given by the table, was not confirmed from the DNA. The read falls 1 residue short of the CDR3 end, and the missing part is taken from the germline J gene. Germline V gene data show CDR1 as KGHTA and CDR2 as FQNQQP. The CDR3 runs to 13 residues.

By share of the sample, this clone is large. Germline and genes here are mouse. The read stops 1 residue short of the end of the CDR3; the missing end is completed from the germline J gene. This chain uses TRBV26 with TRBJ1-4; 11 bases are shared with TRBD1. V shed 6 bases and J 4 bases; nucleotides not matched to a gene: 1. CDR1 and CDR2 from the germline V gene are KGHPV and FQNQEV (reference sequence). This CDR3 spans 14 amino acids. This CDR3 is CASSGTGGNERLFF. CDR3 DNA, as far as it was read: TGTGCCAGCAGCGGGACAGGGGGCAACGAAAGATTATTT.

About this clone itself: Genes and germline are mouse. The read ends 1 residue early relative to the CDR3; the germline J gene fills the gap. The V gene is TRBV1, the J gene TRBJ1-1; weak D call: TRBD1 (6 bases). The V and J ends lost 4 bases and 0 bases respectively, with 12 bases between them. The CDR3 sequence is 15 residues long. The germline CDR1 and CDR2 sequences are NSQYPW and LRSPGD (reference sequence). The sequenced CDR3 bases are TGCACCTGCAGTGGTCCGGGACACCCAAACACAGAAGTCTTC. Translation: CTCSGPGHPNTEVF. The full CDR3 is CTCSGPGHPNTEVFF.